The table lists the clone carrying this T cell receptor (beta chain) with a few counts. Its antigen is still unknown. The germline gives CDR1 DFQATT, CDR2 SNEGSKA (reference sequence). The CDR3 has 13 amino acids. The trim removed 1 base at V and 3 bases at J, leaving 0 bases unmatched. This sample is drawn from a study of CD8+CD57+ T cells in acquired aplastic anemia. The use of genomic DNA as template underpinned the TCR beta VDJ and CDR3 profiling. A single record per CDR3 protein comes from TCRdb applying MiXCR to the reads. The sample carries hundreds of thousands of distinct CDR3 sequences, 50% to 65% recorded once. Sequencing involved patients with CD8+CD57+ cell expansion previously shown by flow cytometry. Therapy had not been given to patients before blood sampling. The study's findings and limits: Roughly 31 CD8+ CDR3 sequences occurred in both the patients and the controls. Simpson's diversity of CD8+ cells was not significantly different in patients compared with controls.

The sample was sorted CD4+, CD8+, or CD8+CD57+ T cells (not recorded which) from PBMCs. The source is a human donor with aplastic anemia. The chain recombines TRBV20-1 with TRBJ1-1; the match to TRBD1 covers 9 bases. As DNA, the CDR3 is TGCAGTGCTAGAGGGACAGGGGACACTGAAGCTTTCTTT. Residues: CSARGTGDTEAFF.